Listed here are 10 T cell receptor beta chains from one sample, sequenced in a study of T cell responses to AZD1222 COVID-19 vaccine. Clones were read by immunoSEQ multiplex PCR, and TCRdb kept only the in-frame ones, dropping some. The table includes approximately 140,000 clones, 80% to 95% detected once. The material sequenced was peripheral blood, taken 28 days after the second AZD1222 dose. Receptor source: an adult who received the AZD1222 COVID-19 vaccine.

The chain joins TRBV10-3 to TRBJ1-6; no clear D gene. Germline V gene sequence: CDR1 ENHRY, CDR2 SYGVKD. V lost 10 bases, J lost 7 bases, and 11 bases lay in between. The CDR3 totals 12 residues. The CDR3 nucleotides are TGTGCCACTCACCGGGAGAATTCACCCCTCCACTTT. This codes for CATHRENSPLHF.

The chain uses TRBV19 and TRBJ2-1; TRBD1 agrees at 8 bases. This CDR3 is 13 amino acids long. V trimming: 8 bases; J trimming: 9 bases; junction bases outside the gene matches: 9. Per the germline V gene, CDR1 is LNHDA and CDR2 is SQIVND (reference sequence). The DNA of the CDR3 is TGTGCCAGTGGCAGGACAGGGAATAGTGAGCAGTTCTTC. Residues: CASGRTGNSEQFF. Together with reference TRBV19 and TRBJ2-1, the CDR3 gives the full variable domain: DGGITQSPKYLFRKEGQNVTLSCEQNLNHDAMYWYRQDPGQGLRLIYYSQIVNDFQKGDIAEGYSVSREKKESFPLTVTSAQKNPTAFYLCASGRTGNSEQFFGPGTRLTVL.

This chain links TRBV12-3 or TRBV12-4 with TRBJ1-1; D is ambiguous. Trimming pared 3 bases from V and 7 bases from J, leaving 9 bases between. The CDR3 extends over 12 amino acids. CDR3 sequence: CASSLARLEAFF. CDR3 sequence (DNA): TGTGCCAGCAGTTTGGCCCGTCTTGAAGCTTTCTTT.

This sequence joins TRBV5-1 and TRBJ2-7, with 7 bases that match TRBD1. The CDR3 is 17 residues long. Germline V CDR1 and CDR2: SGHRS, YFSETQ. The ends lost 3 bases at V and 0 bases at J; junction bases unmatched: 12. CDR3 sequence: CASSSGQRLFSSYEQYF. CDR3 sequence (DNA): TGCGCCAGCAGCTCGGGACAGCGACTATTCAGCTCCTACGAGCAGTACTTC. The full variable domain, with the rest looked up from reference TRBV5-1 and TRBJ2-7, is KAGVTQTPRYLIKTRGQQVTLSCSPISGHRSVSWYQQTPGQGLQFLFEYFSETQRNKGNFPGRFSGRQFSNSRSEMNVSTLELGDSALYLCASSSGQRLFSSYEQYFGPGTRLTVT.

This clone occurred once. The chain is built from TRBV29-1 and TRBJ2-3; D uncertain. Trimming shortened V by 5 bases and J by 4 bases, and 13 bases separated the two germline ends. CDR1 and CDR2 (germline): SQVTM, ANQGSEA. The CDR3 loop spans 13 amino acids. CDR3: CSVQSPTSDTQYF. As DNA, the CDR3 is TGCAGCGTTCAGTCCCCTACTTCAGATACGCAGTATTTT.

J is TRBJ1-3 and V is TRBV5-1; D is ambiguous. V lost 5 bases, J lost 1 base, and 7 bases lay in between. The CDR3 length is 13 residues. Germline V gene lookup returns CDR1 SGHRS and CDR2 YFSETQ. CDR3 nucleotides: TGCGCCAGCAGACAGTTATCTGGAAACACCATATATTTT. Protein sequence: CASRQLSGNTIYF.

The rearrangement joins TRBV19 to TRBJ2-7, with D perhaps TRBD1 (5 bases). Per germline, CDR1 LNHDA and CDR2 SQIVND (reference sequence). The CDR3 totals 14 residues. Trimming removed 4 bases at V and 3 bases at J, with 13 bases between. DNA of the CDR3: TGTGCCAGTAGTACACTGTCCGACAGCTACGAGCAGTACTTC. Encoded protein: CASSTLSDSYEQYF.

This chain joins TRBV9 and TRBJ2-2; no definite D call. This CDR3 has 12 amino acids. V was cut by 0 bases and J by 7 bases, with 4 bases left in between. The V gene's germline CDR1 is SGDLS and CDR2 YYNGEE. This chain's CDR3 is CASSVVGGELFF. The CDR3 DNA reads as TGTGCCAGCAGCGTAGTAGGCGGGGAGCTGTTTTTT. The full variable domain, with the rest looked up from reference TRBV9 and TRBJ2-2, is DSGVTQTPKHLITATGQRVTLRCSPRSGDLSVYWYQQSLDQGLQFLIQYYNGEERAKGNILERFSAQQFPDLHSELNLSSLELGDSALYFCASSVVGGELFFGEGSRLTVL.

A remark on this clone: Other DNA sequences in this sample translate to the same CDR3. The V gene is TRBV14, the J gene TRBJ2-7, with 7 bases that match TRBD2. Unmatched junction bases numbered 5, after V lost 1 base and J lost 2 bases. The length of the CDR3 is 15 residues. Germline lookup yields CDR1 SGHDN and CDR2 FVKESK. Here the CDR3 reads CASSQGAGSPYEQYF. DNA for the CDR3: TGTGCCAGCAGCCAAGGAGCGGGGAGTCCCTACGAGCAGTACTTC.

The chain links TRBV3-1 (or the pseudogene TRBV3-2) to TRBJ2-7; D may be TRBD2 (6 bases). V lost 1 base and J 3 bases, leaving 16 bases between the germline ends. CDR1 and CDR2 (germline): LGHDT, YNNKEL (reference sequence). The CDR3 contains 16 residues. CDR3 sequence (DNA): TGTGCCAGCAGCCAAGTCGGTGGGAGGAGATTCTACGAGCAGTACTTC. Protein: CASSQVGGRRFYEQYF.